This is a list of T cell receptor beta chains from one sample in a study of blood T cell repertoires in COVID-19. Repertoires were generated with immunoSEQ multiplex PCR, while TCRdb's copy carries only in-frame clones and drops some. The data contain about 110,000 clones, over 60% of them singletons. The sample was peripheral blood. These receptors were taken from a human donor in a cohort sampled during active or convalescent COVID-19. CDR3s leave out the opening cysteine and the closing phenylalanine or tryptophan. D genes are given only for firm matches.

length	D	V	J	CDR3
13	NA	TRBV5-1	TRBJ2-2	ATRVTQVDTGELF
9	NA	TRBV20-1	TRBJ1-1	SASSGLEAF
13	NA	TRBV19	TRBJ1-2	ASSILEGRVYGYT
10	NA	TRBV29-1	TRBJ2-1	SGGSGDNEQF
13	NA	TRBV7-2	TRBJ1-6	ASSLPGSYNSPLH
15	TRBD2	TRBV29-1	TRBJ2-1	SVDSSLGLAKLNEQF
11	NA	TRBV30	TRBJ1-5	AWSGGSGQPQH
14	TRBD2	TRBV27	TRBJ2-5	ASSFRAGGLPETQY
13	NA	TRBV5-6	TRBJ2-2	ASSYTGILTGELF
11	NA	TRBV27	TRBJ2-1	ASSFYWSVEQF
11	NA	TRBV6-6	TRBJ2-2	ASSRTVTGELF
12	NA	TRBV14	TRBJ1-1	ASSRGLRNTEAF
13	TRBD1	TRBV18	TRBJ2-7	ASSKGDRGLLEQY
11	TRBD1	TRBV12-3/TRBV12-4	TRBJ2-7	ASSPDRVRGQY
14	TRBD2	TRBV4-2	TRBJ2-1	ASSQGLAGVWNEQF
11	NA	TRBV2	TRBJ1-2	ASGLVANYGYT
13	TRBD1	TRBV7-2	TRBJ1-5	ASSQGQGFNQPQH
11	NA	TRBV5-4	TRBJ2-6	ASSLRGANVLT
12	NA	TRBV6-5	TRBJ1-6	ASRVSSYNSPLH
14	TRBD1	TRBV27	TRBJ1-5	ASSQQTGFRNQPQH
12	NA	TRBV6-6	TRBJ1-2	ASSYLGRGYGYT
10	NA	TRBV14	TRBJ2-5	ASIVQQETQY
13	TRBD1	TRBV7-9	TRBJ1-2	ASVSTTGGWHGYT